This T cell receptor beta chain stems from a study of cytomegalovirus exposure and HLA in healthy donors. Germline trimming cut 4 bases from V and 5 bases from J; bases unmatched to any gene: 17. The CDR3 totals 19 residues. From germline, CDR1 is LNHDA and CDR2 SQIVND (reference sequence). With 60 Vbeta and 13 Jbeta primers, the PCR was carried out. Sequencing was performed with immunoSEQ multiplex PCR; in TCRdb, only in-frame clones are kept and a portion is missing. Among approximately 100,000 clones listed, 70% were seen once. This clone was counted a few times. The target antigen is unknown. Points from the study as a whole: Later on, an analysis showed TCR association rates differing by HLA locus, with DRB1 the most and HLA-C the fewest.

Material for sequencing was PBMCs. The chain recombines TRBV19 with TRBJ2-7; TRBD2 aligns across 13 bases. The source is a man aged 35-49 years in good health and CMV-seropositive. CDR3 region: CASSTSPGTSGTWHNEQYF. CDR3 bases: TGTGCCAGTAGTACGTCCCCCGGGACTAGCGGGACCTGGCACAACGAGCAGTACTTC. Complete variable domain (other parts from reference TRBV19 and TRBJ2-7): DGGITQSPKYLFRKEGQNVTLSCEQNLNHDAMYWYRQDPGQGLRLIYYSQIVNDFQKGDIAEGYSVSREKKESFPLTVTSAQKNPTAFYLCASSTSPGTSGTWHNEQYFGPGTRLTVT.